These 27 T cell receptor beta chains were sequenced from one sample in a study of blood T cell repertoires in COVID-19. Sequenced by immunoSEQ multiplex PCR; TCRdb stores in-frame clones only, minus some. The data contain hundreds of thousands of clones, 75% to 90% of them singletons. Sequenced input: peripheral blood. These receptor sequences come from a woman in her seventies with COVID-19, enrolled during active disease.

The chain recombines TRBV20-1 with TRBJ2-7, with D tentatively TRBD1 (5 bases). Germline lookup yields CDR1 DFQATT and CDR2 SNEGSKA (reference sequence). V lost 4 bases to trimming and J lost 5 bases, with 9 bases between them. CDR3 length: 11 residues. CDR3 DNA sequence: TGCAGTGCTAAGGGGCACGACGAGCAGTACTTC. Residues: CSAKGHDEQYF.

The chain combines TRBV13 with TRBJ1-5; D ambiguous. Trimming removed 0 bases at V and 4 bases at J, with 7 bases between. The V gene's germline CDR1 is PRHDT and CDR2 FYEKMQ (reference sequence). The CDR3 is made up of 14 amino acids. The CDR3 region has the DNA TGTGCCAGCAGCTTAGGACTGAATAATCAGCCCCAGCATTTT. This translates into CASSLGLNNQPQHF. The whole variable domain, remainder taken from reference TRBV13 and TRBJ1-5, is AAGVIQSPRHLIKEKRETATLKCYPIPRHDTVYWYQQGPGQDPQFLISFYEKMQSDKGSIPDRFSAQQFSDYHSELNMSSLELGDSALYFCASSLGLNNQPQHFGDGTRLSIL.

The chain uses TRBV5-8 and TRBJ2-3; TRBD1 matches 7 bases. Trimming at V came to 4 bases and at J to 2 bases, leaving 10 bases not matched to a gene. The CDR3 spans 16 residues. The germline V gene has CDR1 SGHTS and CDR2 YDEGEE. For the CDR3, the DNA is TGTGCCAGCAGCGAAGACAGGGCCTCAGACACAGATACGCAGTATTTT. It specifies CASSEDRASDTDTQYF.

The chain combines TRBV12-3 or TRBV12-4 with TRBJ2-3; maybe TRBD1 (5 bases). The CDR3 runs 13 residues. Trimming took 0 bases from V and 7 from J, leaving 8 bases between them. CDR3 sequence reads: CASSLAGLYTQYF. CDR3 DNA: TGTGCCAGCAGTTTAGCGGGGCTGTATACGCAGTATTTT.

This clone was observed a single time. The chain combines TRBV7-2 with TRBJ1-1; D is unclear. From germline, CDR1 is SGHTA and CDR2 FQGNSA. The CDR3 has 12 residues. Trimming took 2 bases from V and 6 from J, leaving 7 bases between them. This CDR3 is CASSLFGAEAFF. CDR3 DNA sequence: TGTGCCAGCAGCTTATTCGGGGCTGAAGCTTTCTTT.

The CDR3 DNA follows: TGCGCCAGCGGCACCGAACCCTACGAGCAGTACTTC. Translated: CASGTEPYEQYF. The chain uses TRBV5-1 and TRBJ2-7; the D is unclear. The CDR3 totals 12 residues. With 7 bases removed from V and 2 bases from J, the gap between germline ends came to 10 bases. Germline CDR1 reads SGHRS; CDR2 reads YFSETQ.

The chain uses TRBV7-2 and TRBJ1-2; D not certain. The ends were cut back, 1 base at V and 4 bases at J, with 7 bases in the middle. This CDR3 has 13 amino acids. Per germline, CDR1 SGHTA and CDR2 FQGNSA. CDR3 amino acids: CASSLESAYGYTF. In DNA form, the CDR3 reads TGTGCCAGCAGCTTAGAGAGTGCCTATGGCTACACCTTC.

The V call is TRBV4-1, the J call TRBJ1-2; 7 bases agree with TRBD1. The CDR3 extends over 15 amino acids. CDR1 and CDR2 from the germline V gene are MGHRA and YSYEKL. V shed 4 bases, J shed 2 bases, and the junction held 7 bases outside the gene matches. The CDR3 DNA is TGCGCCAGCAGCCCTCTGGGACAGATAAACTATGGCTACACCTTC. It yields the protein CASSPLGQINYGYTF.

The chain combines TRBV9 with TRBJ1-1; TRBD1 matches at 7 bases. This CDR3 contains 17 residues. Trimming cost V 0 bases and J 0 bases; bases outside gene matches: 8. Germline assignment: CDR1 SGDLS and CDR2 YYNGEE. In DNA, the CDR3 is TGTGCCAGCAGCGTAGGAGTGAGGGGGCGGATGAACACTGAAGCTTTCTTT. Protein sequence: CASSVGVRGRMNTEAFF.

V usage is TRBV24-1 and J usage is TRBJ1-5; the match to TRBD1 covers 12 bases. This CDR3 has 16 amino acids. Germline-derived CDR1 and CDR2 are KGHDR and SFDVKD. V was pared by 6 bases and J by 3 bases, with 5 bases of the junction left unmatched. CDR3 sequence reads: CATSKGTGGYNQPQHF. The CDR3 DNA reads TGTGCCACCAGTAAGGGGACAGGGGGCTACAATCAGCCCCAGCATTTT.

The V and J genes are TRBV4-1 and TRBJ2-2; 8 bases are shared with TRBD2. Trimming removed 0 bases from V and 6 bases from J; junction bases left unmatched: 6. The CDR3 is 16 amino acids. The V gene's germline CDR1 is MGHRA and CDR2 YSYEKL. CDR3 amino acids: CASSQEDGGAPGELFF. DNA of the CDR3: TGCGCCAGCAGCCAAGAGGACGGGGGGGCCCCCGGGGAGCTGTTTTTT.

J is TRBJ1-2 and V is TRBV29-1, with D hard to call. Germline CDR1 and CDR2: SQVTM and ANQGSEA. Trimming stripped 5 bases from V and 7 bases from J, with 11 bases between. The CDR3 is 11 amino acids. CDR3 sequence reads: CSVQVQFGYTF. The CDR3 coding sequence is TGCAGCGTTCAGGTTCAGTTTGGCTACACCTTC.

This clone was observed a single time. V and J are TRBV5-1 and TRBJ2-7; 8 bases fit TRBD1. CDR1 is SGHRS, CDR2 YFSETQ, per germline. Germline trimming cut 2 bases from V and 2 bases from J; bases unmatched to any gene: 9. This CDR3 comprises 16 residues. The CDR3 protein is CASSLQSPGQAYEQYF. The DNA of the CDR3 is TGCGCCAGCAGCTTACAATCTCCGGGACAGGCCTACGAGCAGTACTTC.

The gene calls are TRBV3-1 (or the pseudogene TRBV3-2) and TRBJ1-2; perhaps TRBD1 as D (6 bases). Germline assignment: CDR1 LGHDT and CDR2 YNNKEL (reference sequence). The V and J ends lost 1 base and 7 bases respectively, with 16 bases between them. The CDR3 is 15 residues long. This CDR3 reads CASSQGAQGPRGYTF. For the CDR3, the DNA is TGTGCCAGCAGCCAAGGCGCCCAGGGGCCTCGTGGCTACACCTTC.

V and J are TRBV20-1 and TRBJ2-7, with D perhaps matching TRBD1 (6 bases). This CDR3 comprises 11 residues. V shed 4 bases and J shed 3 bases, with 7 bases lying between them. In germline, CDR1 is DFQATT, CDR2 SNEGSKA (reference sequence). CDR3 amino acids: CSATGDYEQYF. CDR3 in DNA: TGCAGTGCTACAGGGGACTACGAGCAGTACTTC.

The chain has TRBV7-9 and TRBJ1-2, with D perhaps TRBD1 (6 bases). Germline assignment: CDR1 SEHNR and CDR2 FQNEAQ (reference sequence). V lost 6 bases and J 0 bases, leaving 17 bases between the germline ends. The CDR3 extends over 16 amino acids. Here the CDR3 DNA reads TGTGCCAGCAGTAATACCGGGACAAGGGCTAACTATGGCTACACCTTC. Translated, it gives CASSNTGTRANYGYTF.

The rearrangement uses TRBV5-8 and TRBJ2-3; 9 bases fit TRBD1. The trim removed 3 bases at V and 0 bases at J, leaving 2 bases unmatched. Germline CDR1 and CDR2: SGHTS and YDEGEE. This CDR3 is built from 15 residues. The CDR3 DNA reads as TGTGCCAGCAGCTCCGGGACAGGGAGCACAGATACGCAGTATTTT. It encodes CASSSGTGSTDTQYF.

A single count supports this clone. The V and J genes are TRBV30 and TRBJ2-1, with 12 bases aligning to TRBD2. V lost 3 bases and J lost 7; bases outside the gene matches: 10. Per the germline V gene, CDR1 is GTSNPN and CDR2 is SVGIG (reference sequence). This CDR3 has 16 amino acids. The CDR3 bases are TGTGCCTGGAGCCCCCCTAGCGGGGGGGTAGGGAATGAGCAGTTCTTC. Amino acid sequence: CAWSPPSGGVGNEQFF.

As concerns this clone: The same CDR3 can be traced to other DNA sequences in this sample. This sequence joins TRBV18 and TRBJ2-7, with 11 bases fitting TRBD1. Germline CDR1 reads KGHSH; CDR2 reads LQKENI. The CDR3 spans 14 residues. Losses at the gene ends were 4 bases for V and 3 bases for J; bases not matched to a gene: 2. The CDR3 reads CASSQGQGDYEQYF. The CDR3 DNA sequence: TGTGCCAGCTCACAGGGACAGGGGGACTACGAGCAGTACTTC.

V usage is TRBV6-1 and J usage is TRBJ2-7; possible D gene TRBD1, 7 bases. Germline loops: CDR1 MNHNS, CDR2 SASEGT. Trimming removed 1 base at V and 4 bases at J, with 14 bases between. The CDR3 contains 15 residues. CDR3 residues: CASSEVGRGAYEQYF. The CDR3 nucleotides are TGTGCCAGCAGTGAAGTAGGCAGGGGGGCATACGAGCAGTACTTC.

The chain has TRBV10-3 and TRBJ1-1; the D gene is possibly TRBD1 (5 bases). This CDR3 spans 14 amino acids. V was pared by 2 bases and J by 4 bases, with 11 bases between. CDR1 and CDR2 (germline): ENHRY, SYGVKD. The CDR3 loop is CAISELPGGTEAFF. The CDR3 DNA sequence: TGTGCCATCAGTGAGCTCCCCGGGGGCACTGAAGCTTTCTTT.

The rearrangement links TRBV7-2 to TRBJ1-2; D gene ambiguous. The CDR3 is made up of 11 amino acids. V lost 4 bases and J lost 4, with 4 bases in between. The germline CDR1 and CDR2 sequences are SGHTA and FQGNSA. The CDR3 DNA is TGTGCCAGCAGCTCCAGCTATGGCTACACCTTC. Encoded protein: CASSSSYGYTF.

This clone has a handful of counts. V usage is TRBV6-2 or TRBV6-3 and J usage is TRBJ1-5; D call uncertain. The V gene lost 5 bases and the J gene lost 9 bases, with 20 bases spanning the gap. Per germline, CDR1 MNHEY and CDR2 SVGEGT. The CDR3 contains 15 residues. The DNA of the CDR3 is TGTGCCAGCAGTCTCCCGGGAACCCCAGCGGGGCCCCAGCATTTT. This codes for CASSLPGTPAGPQHF.

This rearrangement joins TRBV2 to TRBJ2-5, with TRBD1 as a possible D gene (6 bases). Germline values: CDR1 SNHLY, CDR2 FYNNEI. Trimming stripped 6 bases from V and 4 bases from J, with 9 bases between. CDR3 length: 12 amino acids. The CDR3 protein is CASRTGSETQYF. CDR3 bases: TGTGCCAGCAGAACAGGGTCAGAGACCCAGTACTTC.

In this sample, this clone is large. V gene TRBV18 combines with J gene TRBJ1-4; D uncertain. Germline values: CDR1 KGHSH, CDR2 LQKENI. The CDR3 length is 13 residues. The V end was cut by 6 bases, the J end by 8 bases, with 13 bases between. CDR3 region: CASSREAGEKLFF. CDR3 in DNA: TGTGCCAGCTCCCGGGAAGCTGGGGAAAAACTGTTTTTT. Full variable domain (rest looked up from reference TRBV18 and TRBJ1-4): NAGVMQNPRHLVRRRGQEARLRCSPMKGHSHVYWYRQLPEEGLKFMVYLQKENIIDESGMPKERFSAEFPKEGPSILRIQQVVRGDSAAYFCASSREAGEKLFFGSGTQLSVL.

Written as DNA, the CDR3 is TGTGCCAGCAGTTTGTGCGTCCTCCTGGCCGGGGAGCTGTTTTTT. The encoded protein is CASSLCVLLAGELFF. This chain connects TRBV27 to TRBJ2-2; D gene ambiguous. Germline assignment: CDR1 MNHEY and CDR2 SMNVEV (reference sequence). This CDR3 is built from 15 residues. The ends were cut back, 3 bases at V and 6 bases at J, with 14 bases in the middle.

The chain uses TRBV11-2 and TRBJ2-5; tentatively, D is TRBD1 (6 bases). The CDR3 runs to 17 residues. With 2 bases removed from V and 3 bases from J, the gap between germline ends came to 19 bases. Germline CDR1 and CDR2: SGHAT and FQNNGV. The CDR3 here is CASSLTWFRAGEETQYF. In nucleotides, the CDR3 is TGTGCCAGCAGCTTAACCTGGTTTCGTGCAGGGGAAGAGACCCAGTACTTC.